The entry below gives a single T cell receptor (beta chain) sequence along with its context. The antigen is undetermined. Terminally differentiated effector memory CD45RA+ cells were excluded by CCR7 positive selection of CD45RO-negative cells. The source of the sample is a study of shared clonotypes between healthy human individuals. This CDR3 has 14 residues. The V gene lost 2 bases and the J gene lost 0 bases, with 7 bases spanning the gap. Per the germline V gene, CDR1 is SGHNT and CDR2 is YYREEE (reference sequence). General study findings and limits: Depth of sequencing was expected to influence donor clonotype sharing. Only blood samples were collected, and tissue repertoires likely differ. Across a handful of donors, naive CD4 shared 5% to 6%, naive CD8 under 4%, memory CD4 roughly 2.1%, memory CD8 0.4% to 0.5%. The represented genetic and exposure-history diversity was limited by the small number of donors.

Measured with immunoSEQ multiplex PCR; TCRdb has only the in-frame clones, and not every one. The sample records hundreds of thousands of clones, roughly 98% being singletons. The chain has TRBV5-4 and TRBJ2-3, with unresolved D. Sample: naive CD8+ T cells sorted from blood. The receptor was derived from a man aged 30 to 39 in good health. CDR3 in amino acids: CASSLSESTDTQYF. In DNA form, the CDR3 reads TGTGCCAGCAGCTTAAGCGAGAGCACAGATACGCAGTATTTT.